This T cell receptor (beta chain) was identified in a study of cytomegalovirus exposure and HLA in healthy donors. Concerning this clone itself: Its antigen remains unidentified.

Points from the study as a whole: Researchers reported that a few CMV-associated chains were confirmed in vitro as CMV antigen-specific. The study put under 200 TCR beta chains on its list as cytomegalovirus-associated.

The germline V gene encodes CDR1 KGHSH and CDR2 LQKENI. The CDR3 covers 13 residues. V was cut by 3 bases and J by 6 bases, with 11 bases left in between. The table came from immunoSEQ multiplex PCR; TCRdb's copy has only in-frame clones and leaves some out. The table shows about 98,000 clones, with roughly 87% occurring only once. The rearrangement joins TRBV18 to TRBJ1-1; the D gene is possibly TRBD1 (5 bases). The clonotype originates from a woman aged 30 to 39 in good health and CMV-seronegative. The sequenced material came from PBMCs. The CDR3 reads CASSPRGIAEAFF. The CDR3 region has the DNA TGTGCCAGCTCACCTCGGGGGATTGCTGAAGCTTTCTTT.